This TCR beta chain stems from a study of T cell repertoires in aging, cancer and after chemotherapy. Rearranged V-D-J TRB sequences were amplified with a mixed TRB-A/B primer pool. Using its own MiXCR run on the multiplex PCR reads, TCRdb lists one record per CDR3 protein. There are over 15,000 distinct CDR3 sequences in the sample; roughly 37% occur only once, and roughly 17% lies in the top ten. Losses at the gene ends were 2 bases for V and 6 bases for J; bases not matched to a gene: 8. The germline V gene encodes CDR1 MNHEY and CDR2 SVGAGI. The CDR3 runs 16 residues. Peripheral blood genomic DNA, not sorted cells or RNA, was the template. This clonotype was seen only a few times.

The rearrangement uses TRBV6-5 and TRBJ2-2, with TRBD2 identical over 8 bases. The receptor's source is a human donor with a solid tumor. Sequences were obtained from blood. The CDR3 sequence is CASSYSGAGAPGELFF. In DNA form, the CDR3 reads TGTGCCAGCAGTTACAGCGGAGCGGGAGCCCCCGGGGAGCTGTTTTTT.